The 8 T cell receptor beta chains below all came from one sample that was sequenced in a study of spatial heterogeneity in lung cancer. TCRdb re-called the 5' RACE reads through MiXCR, storing one row per CDR3 protein. The data show 9,500 to 15,000 distinct CDR3 sequences, approximately 6.2% seen once. This sample's time point: sample taken at primary tumor resection. Whole RNA was taken from tumor, nontumor lung or frozen PBMC; it was then sequenced unsorted. Here the sequenced sample was normal lung tissue next to the tumor, taken at surgery. Receptors originate from a male donor with early-stage non-small cell lung cancer.

This clonotype was observed many times. Being off target in a library aimed at alpha chains, this beta chain has a size of little meaning. The chain couples TRBV7-9 to TRBJ2-7; 7 bases are shared with TRBD1. The germline gives CDR1 SEHNR, CDR2 FQNEAQ (reference sequence). V shed 3 bases, J shed 4 bases, and the junction held 6 bases outside the gene matches. The CDR3 has 14 residues. This CDR3 is CASSLTGPPYEQYF. In DNA, the CDR3 is TGTGCCAGCAGCTTGACAGGGCCCCCTTACGAGCAGTACTTC.

With respect to this clonotype: This beta chain came through as a stray read in a library set up for alpha chains, and its size says little. V and J are TRBV12-3 or TRBV12-4 and TRBJ1-2, with D possibly TRBD1 on 5 matching bases. Trimming shortened V by 7 bases and J by 0 bases, and 12 bases separated the two germline ends. This CDR3 is 14 amino acids long. Here the CDR3 reads CASKMDIPNYGYTF. Written as DNA, the CDR3 is TGTGCCAGCAAGATGGACATCCCTAACTATGGCTACACCTTC.

There are a few counts of this clonotype. The library was built for alpha chains, so this beta chain is an off-target read and its size means little. This chain connects TRBV4-3 to TRBJ1-5; a weak D match, TRBD1 (5 bases). Trimming removed 0 bases from V and 5 bases from J, with 11 bases in between. The CDR3 length is 15 residues. Germline CDR1 and CDR2: LGHNA and YSLEER. In DNA, the CDR3 is TGCGCCAGCAGCCAAGATTCGGGGGGTTATCAGCCCCAGCATTTT. Encoded protein: CASSQDSGGYQPQHF.

In its sample, this clonotype was seen a few times. This beta chain came through as a stray read in a library set up for alpha chains, and its size says little. This chain uses TRBV3-1 with TRBJ2-7; TRBD2 agrees at 9 bases. Per germline, CDR1 LGHDT and CDR2 YNNKEL (reference sequence). The J segment lost 0 bases and the V segment lost 4 bases, leaving 4 bases of the junction unmatched. The CDR3 spans 15 residues. CDR3 protein: CASSRGTSSSYEQYF. CDR3 in DNA: TGTGCCAGCAGCCGGGGGACTAGCAGCTCCTACGAGCAGTACTTC.

The table lists this clonotype with many counts. Within a library made for alpha chains, this beta chain is off target, and its count is uninformative. CDR3 sequence reads: CSASPGGSQPQHF. DNA of the CDR3: TGCAGTGCGTCCCCCGGGGGTAGTCAGCCCCAGCATTTT. This chain uses TRBV20-1 with TRBJ1-5; D might be TRBD1 (5 bases). Per the germline V gene, CDR1 is DFQATT and CDR2 is SNEGSKA (reference sequence). V dropped 6 bases and J dropped 6 bases, with 15 bases sitting between them. The CDR3 spans 13 residues.

Sample share makes this clonotype medium-sized. A library prepared for alpha chains yielded this beta chain as an off-target read; its size is of little meaning. The rearrangement joins TRBV29-1 to TRBJ1-2; D gene uncertain. The V and J ends lost 3 bases and 6 bases respectively, with 5 bases between them. Germline CDR1 and CDR2: SQVTM and ANQGSEA. This CDR3 is 10 amino acids long. The CDR3 sequence: CSVDPHGYTF. The CDR3 DNA sequence: TGCAGCGTTGATCCCCATGGCTACACCTTC.

This clonotype was detected many times. Within a library made for alpha chains, this beta chain is off target, and its count is uninformative. The chain is built from TRBV7-2 and TRBJ1-3; possible D gene TRBD1, 5 bases. Germline V gene data show CDR1 as SGHTA and CDR2 as FQGNSA. This CDR3 region has 14 residues. Deletions cut 6 bases from V and 5 bases from J, with 14 bases between. CDR3 nucleotides: TGTGCCAGCAGTCCCGACAGAGGAAGAAACACCATATATTTT. Its translation: CASSPDRGRNTIYF.

This clonotype was counted many times. A library made for alpha chains picked up this beta chain off target, so its size means little. This chain connects TRBV25-1 to TRBJ2-7, with 7 positions matching TRBD2. The CDR3 has 11 amino acids. The V segment lost 7 bases and the J segment 7 bases; nucleotides outside the gene matches: 4. From germline, CDR1 is MGHDK and CDR2 SYGVNS. The CDR3 protein is CASTGGGEQYF. As DNA, the CDR3 is TGTGCCAGCACTGGGGGGGGAGAGCAGTACTTC.